This T cell receptor (beta chain) derives from a study of T cell responses to AZD1222 COVID-19 vaccine. Regarding the study as a whole: At baseline, just a handful of AZD1222 recipients tested seropositive. The study found Spike-specific TCR breadth and depth rose after two AZD1222 doses.

Turning to this clone: Its antigen remains unknown.

The V and J ends lost 1 base and 4 bases respectively, with 7 bases between them. CDR1 SGHVS and CDR2 FNYEAQ come from the germline V gene. This CDR3 region has 13 residues. Second-dose intervals of approximately 4 or approximately 12 weeks were pooled. Clones were sequenced by immunoSEQ multiplex PCR, and TCRdb holds only the in-frame ones, with some missing. The table has about 88,000 clones, 90% seen once. V gene TRBV7-6 combines with J gene TRBJ1-1; D remains ambiguous. The material sequenced was peripheral blood, taken 28 days after the second AZD1222 dose. This TCR was recovered from an adult who received the AZD1222 COVID-19 vaccine. The CDR3 spells CASSLVFSTEAFF. The DNA for the CDR3 is TGTGCCAGCAGCTTAGTTTTTTCCACTGAAGCTTTCTTT.